A selection of T cell receptor beta chains follows, all from one sample in a study of blood T cell repertoires in COVID-19. Clones were read by immunoSEQ multiplex PCR, and TCRdb kept only the in-frame ones, dropping some. The repertoire consists of 200,000 or so clones, with over 70% occurring once and the leading ten covering 17%. Sequenced input: peripheral blood. The receptors shown here come from a man aged 55 to 70 with active or convalescent COVID-19. CDR3s include the opening cysteine and the closing phenylalanine or tryptophan. A D gene is named only where the DNA matches it firmly. Size values are once, few and many counts, or a class for expanded clones, and some rows have none.

v_gene	j_gene	abundance	d_gene	CDR3aa	CDR3nt
TRBV6-2/TRBV6-3	TRBJ1-5	NA	TRBD1	CASSSGQGARGNQPQHF	TGTGCCAGCAGTTCGGGGCAGGGGGCAAGGGGCAATCAGCCCCAGCATTTT
TRBV5-1	TRBJ2-3	NA	TRBD1	CATQRTGSTDTQYF	TGCGCCACACAGAGGACAGGGAGCACAGATACGCAGTATTTT
TRBV19	TRBJ1-5	NA	TRBD1	CASSIRIGQGHVMRSQPQHF	TGTGCCAGTAGTATCCGTATTGGACAGGGGCATGTCATGAGAAGTCAGCCCCAGCATTTT
TRBV10-3	TRBJ1-5	NA	NA	CAIGAGNSDQPQHF	TGTGCCATCGGGGCGGGGAATTCGGATCAGCCCCAGCATTTT
TRBV6-5	TRBJ2-5	NA	NA	CASSFTDSQETQYF	TGTGCCAGCAGTTTTACAGATTCACAAGAGACCCAGTACTTC
TRBV6-5	TRBJ1-1	many	NA	CASSYRGIGTEAFF	TGTGCCAGCAGTTACAGGGGAATTGGGACTGAAGCTTTCTTT
TRBV5-4	TRBJ1-1	NA	NA	CASSRDKIEAFF	TGTGCCAGCAGCCGGGACAAAATTGAAGCTTTCTTT
TRBV6-2/TRBV6-3	TRBJ2-7	many	TRBD1	CASSYFGTGAFYEQYF	TGTGCCAGCAGTTACTTTGGGACAGGAGCCTTCTACGAGCAGTACTTC
TRBV4-2	TRBJ2-2	NA	TRBD1	CASSQGGQGTGELFF	TGTGCCAGCAGCCAAGGGGGACAGGGAACCGGGGAGCTGTTTTTT
TRBV9	TRBJ2-1	few	TRBD2	CASSVGPSGNNEQFF	TGTGCCAGCAGCGTCGGTCCTAGCGGAAACAATGAGCAGTTCTTC
TRBV13	TRBJ2-1	NA	NA	CASTPGLFISNEQFF	TGTGCCAGCACCCCTGGGCTGTTTATAAGCAATGAGCAGTTCTTC
TRBV18	TRBJ1-5	NA	NA	CASSPPDRNQPQHF	TGTGCCAGCTCACCACCGGACAGAAATCAGCCCCAGCATTTT
TRBV28	TRBJ2-7	NA	TRBD1	CASRDDRDTSVEQYF	TGTGCCAGCAGGGATGACAGGGACACATCGGTCGAGCAGTACTTC
TRBV11-1	TRBJ2-5	once	NA	CASSDPGGLGTQYF	TGTGCCAGCAGCGACCCCGGAGGCCTGGGGACCCAGTACTTC
TRBV5-1	TRBJ2-7	NA	TRBD2	CASSLVAGAWEQYF	TGCGCCAGCAGCTTGGTAGCGGGAGCTTGGGAGCAGTACTTC
TRBV6-2/TRBV6-3	TRBJ2-5	NA	NA	CASSSLPPGLQETQYF	TGTGCCAGCAGTTCCCTGCCCCCAGGGCTCCAAGAGACCCAGTACTTC